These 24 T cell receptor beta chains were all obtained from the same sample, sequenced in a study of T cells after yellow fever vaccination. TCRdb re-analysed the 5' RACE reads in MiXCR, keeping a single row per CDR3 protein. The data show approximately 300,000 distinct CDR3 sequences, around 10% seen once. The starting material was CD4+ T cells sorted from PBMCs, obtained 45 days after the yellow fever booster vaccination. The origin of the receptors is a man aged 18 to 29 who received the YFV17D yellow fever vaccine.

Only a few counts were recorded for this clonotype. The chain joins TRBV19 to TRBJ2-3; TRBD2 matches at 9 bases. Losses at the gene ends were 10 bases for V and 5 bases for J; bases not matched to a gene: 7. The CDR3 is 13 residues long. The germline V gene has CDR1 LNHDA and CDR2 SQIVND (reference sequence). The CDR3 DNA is TGTGCCACCTTTAGCGGGGGAGGAGATACGCAGTATTTT. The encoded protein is CATFSGGGDTQYF.

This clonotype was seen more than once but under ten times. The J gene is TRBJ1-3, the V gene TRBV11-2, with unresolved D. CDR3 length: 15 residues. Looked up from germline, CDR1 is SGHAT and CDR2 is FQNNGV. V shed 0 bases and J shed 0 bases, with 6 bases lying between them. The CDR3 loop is CASSLDLPSGNTIYF. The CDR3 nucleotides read TGTGCCAGCAGCTTAGATCTCCCCTCTGGAAACACCATATATTTT.

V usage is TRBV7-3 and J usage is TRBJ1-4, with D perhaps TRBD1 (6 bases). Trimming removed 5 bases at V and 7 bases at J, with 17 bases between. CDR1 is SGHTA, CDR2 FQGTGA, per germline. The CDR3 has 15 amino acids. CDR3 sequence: CASSPRGGGIEKLFF. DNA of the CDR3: TGTGCCAGCAGCCCCAGGGGAGGCGGTATTGAAAAACTGTTTTTT.

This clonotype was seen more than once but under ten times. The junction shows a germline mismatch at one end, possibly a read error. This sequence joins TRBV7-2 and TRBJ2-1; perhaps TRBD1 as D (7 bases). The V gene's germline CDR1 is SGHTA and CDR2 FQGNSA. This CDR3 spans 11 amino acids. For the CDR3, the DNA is TGTGCCAGCAGCTTACAGGGGGGCAAAGTCTTC. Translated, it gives CASSLQGGKVF.

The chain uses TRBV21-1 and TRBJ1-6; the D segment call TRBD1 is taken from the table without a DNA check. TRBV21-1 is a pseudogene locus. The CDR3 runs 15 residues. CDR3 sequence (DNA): TGTGCCAGCACCCCCGGGGGCAGGGGGAGCTCACCCCTCCACTTT. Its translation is CASTPGGRGSSPLHF.

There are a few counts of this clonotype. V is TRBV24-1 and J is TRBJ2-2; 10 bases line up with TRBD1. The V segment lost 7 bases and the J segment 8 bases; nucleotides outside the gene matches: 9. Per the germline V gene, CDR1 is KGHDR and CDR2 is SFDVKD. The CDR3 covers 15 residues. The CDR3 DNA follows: TGTGCCACCAGCACCGGGACAGGGGTATGGGGGGAGCTGTTTTTT. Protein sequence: CATSTGTGVWGELFF.

The CDR3 here is CASSPNRFSTDTQYF. Here the CDR3 DNA reads TGTGCCAGCTCACCTAACAGGTTTAGCACAGATACGCAGTATTTT. This chain links TRBV18 with TRBJ2-3, with a possible D match to TRBD1 (5 bases). The V and J ends lost 3 bases and 0 bases respectively, with 10 bases between them. Germline V gives CDR1 KGHSH, CDR2 LQKENI. CDR3 length: 15 residues.

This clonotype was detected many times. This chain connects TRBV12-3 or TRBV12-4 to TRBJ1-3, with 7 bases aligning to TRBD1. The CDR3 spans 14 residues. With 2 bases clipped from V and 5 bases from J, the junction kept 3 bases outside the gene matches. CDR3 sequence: CASSLPQGRNTIYF. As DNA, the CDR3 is TGTGCCAGCAGTTTACCACAGGGGAGAAACACCATATATTTT.

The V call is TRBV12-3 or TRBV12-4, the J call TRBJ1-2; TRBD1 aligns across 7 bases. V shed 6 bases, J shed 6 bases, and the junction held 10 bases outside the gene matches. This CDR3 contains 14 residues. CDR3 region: CASRRDREGDGYTF. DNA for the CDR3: TGTGCCAGCAGGAGAGACAGGGAAGGCGATGGCTACACCTTC.

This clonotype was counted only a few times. The CDR3 nucleotides read TGTGCCAGCAGTCTTTCGACGGCTAGCGGGTCCTACGAGCAGTACTTC. This sequence encodes CASSLSTASGSYEQYF. This chain links TRBV2 with TRBJ2-7; 8 positions match TRBD2. The trim removed 5 bases at V and 1 base at J, leaving 10 bases unmatched. Germline V gene data show CDR1 as SNHLY and CDR2 as FYNNEI. CDR3 length equals 16 residues.

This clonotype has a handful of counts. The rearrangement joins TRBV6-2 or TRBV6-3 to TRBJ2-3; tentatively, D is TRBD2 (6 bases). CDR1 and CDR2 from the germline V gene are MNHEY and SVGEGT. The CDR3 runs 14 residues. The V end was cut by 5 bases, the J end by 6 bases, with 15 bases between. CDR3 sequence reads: CASSGGLSSDTQYF. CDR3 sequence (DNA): TGTGCCAGCAGTGGAGGGTTAAGTAGTGATACGCAGTATTTT.

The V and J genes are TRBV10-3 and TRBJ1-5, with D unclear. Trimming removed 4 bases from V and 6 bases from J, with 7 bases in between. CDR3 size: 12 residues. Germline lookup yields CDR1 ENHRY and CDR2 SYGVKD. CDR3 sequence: CAISALGQPQHF. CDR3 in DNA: TGTGCCATCAGTGCCCTAGGTCAGCCCCAGCATTTT.

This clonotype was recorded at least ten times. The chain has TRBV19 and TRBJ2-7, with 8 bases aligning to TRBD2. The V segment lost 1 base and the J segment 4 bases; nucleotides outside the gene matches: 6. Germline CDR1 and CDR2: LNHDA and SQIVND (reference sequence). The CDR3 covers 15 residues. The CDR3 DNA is TGTGCCAGTAGTATAGGCCCAGCGGGGGCGTACGAGCAGTACTTC. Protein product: CASSIGPAGAYEQYF.

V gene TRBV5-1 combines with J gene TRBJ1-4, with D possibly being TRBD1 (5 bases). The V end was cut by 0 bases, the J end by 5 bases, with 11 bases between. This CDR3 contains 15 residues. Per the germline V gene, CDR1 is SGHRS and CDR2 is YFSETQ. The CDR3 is CASSLAGMVNEKLFF. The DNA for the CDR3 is TGCGCCAGCAGCTTGGCAGGGATGGTAAATGAAAAACTGTTTTTT. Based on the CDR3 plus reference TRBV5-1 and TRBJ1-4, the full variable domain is KAGVTQTPRYLIKTRGQQVTLSCSPISGHRSVSWYQQTPGQGLQFLFEYFSETQRNKGNFPGRFSGRQFSNSRSEMNVSTLELGDSALYLCASSLAGMVNEKLFFGSGTQLSVL.

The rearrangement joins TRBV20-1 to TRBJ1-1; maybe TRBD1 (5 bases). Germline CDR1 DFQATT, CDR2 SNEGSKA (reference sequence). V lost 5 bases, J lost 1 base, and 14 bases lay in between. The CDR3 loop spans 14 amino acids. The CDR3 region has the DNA TGCAGTGCTGGGAGTTGGAGGGGGAACACTGAAGCTTTCTTT. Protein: CSAGSWRGNTEAFF.

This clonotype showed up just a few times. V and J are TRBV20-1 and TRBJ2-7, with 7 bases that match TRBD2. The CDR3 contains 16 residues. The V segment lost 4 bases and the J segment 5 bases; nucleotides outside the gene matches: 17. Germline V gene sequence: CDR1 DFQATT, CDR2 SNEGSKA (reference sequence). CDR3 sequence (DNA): TGCAGTGCTATTGGGGCGGGGGATGCCCTCAGGGACGAGCAGTACTTC. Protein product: CSAIGAGDALRDEQYF.

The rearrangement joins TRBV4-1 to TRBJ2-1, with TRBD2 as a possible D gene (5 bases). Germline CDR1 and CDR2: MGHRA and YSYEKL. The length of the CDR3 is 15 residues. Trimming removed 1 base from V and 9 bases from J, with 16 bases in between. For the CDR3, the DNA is TGCGCCAGCAGCCAAGGGATTCAGTGGGCGGGTGAGCAGTTCTTC. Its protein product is CASSQGIQWAGEQFF.

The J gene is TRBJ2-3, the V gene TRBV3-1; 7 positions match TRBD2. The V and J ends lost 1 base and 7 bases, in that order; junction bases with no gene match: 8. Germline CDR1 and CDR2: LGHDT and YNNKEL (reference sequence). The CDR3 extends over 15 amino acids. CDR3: CASSQGTTSPYTQYF. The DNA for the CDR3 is TGTGCCAGCAGCCAAGGAACGACTAGCCCATATACGCAGTATTTT.

The CDR3 DNA follows: TGCGCCAGCAGCCAAGGATACGCCGCCAGGGGGCCCAGCGAAGCTTTCTTT. Translated: CASSQGYAARGPSEAFF. V usage is TRBV4-3 and J usage is TRBJ1-1; 8 bases are shared with TRBD1. Trimming took 1 base from V and 8 from J; bases not matched to a gene: 15. This CDR3 region has 17 residues. The germline CDR1 and CDR2 sequences are LGHNA and YSLEER.

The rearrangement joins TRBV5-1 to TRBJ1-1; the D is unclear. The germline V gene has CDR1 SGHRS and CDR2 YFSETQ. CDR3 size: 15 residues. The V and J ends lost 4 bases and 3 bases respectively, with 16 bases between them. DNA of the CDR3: TGCGCCAGCAGCGTAACCCTGGTAGGTGACACTGAAGCTTTCTTT. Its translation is CASSVTLVGDTEAFF.

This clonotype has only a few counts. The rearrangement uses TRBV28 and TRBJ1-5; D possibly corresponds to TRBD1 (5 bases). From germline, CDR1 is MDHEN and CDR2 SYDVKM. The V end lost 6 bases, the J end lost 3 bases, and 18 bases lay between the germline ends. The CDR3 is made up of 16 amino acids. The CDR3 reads CASSLPWGGDNQPQHF. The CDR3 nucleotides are TGTGCCAGCAGCTTGCCGTGGGGGGGGGACAATCAGCCCCAGCATTTT.

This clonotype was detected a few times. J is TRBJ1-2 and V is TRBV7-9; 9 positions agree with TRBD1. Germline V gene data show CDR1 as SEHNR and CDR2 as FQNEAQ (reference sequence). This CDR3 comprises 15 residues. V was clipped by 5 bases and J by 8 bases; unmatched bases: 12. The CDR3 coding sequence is TGTGCCAGCAGCCCGGGGACAGGGAGGAGGTACGGCTACACCTTC. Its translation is CASSPGTGRRYGYTF.

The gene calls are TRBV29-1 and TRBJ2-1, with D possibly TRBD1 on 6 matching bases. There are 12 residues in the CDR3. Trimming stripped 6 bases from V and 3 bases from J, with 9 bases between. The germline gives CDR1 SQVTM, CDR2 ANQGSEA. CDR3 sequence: CSVEGDYNEQFF. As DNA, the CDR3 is TGCAGCGTCGAGGGGGACTACAATGAGCAGTTCTTC.

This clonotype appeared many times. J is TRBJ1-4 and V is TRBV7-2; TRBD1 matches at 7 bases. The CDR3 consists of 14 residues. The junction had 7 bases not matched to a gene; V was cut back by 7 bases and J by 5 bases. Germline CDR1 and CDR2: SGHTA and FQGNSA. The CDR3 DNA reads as TGTGCCAGCACCAGGGGACAGTTAAATGAAAAACTGTTTTTT. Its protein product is CASTRGQLNEKLFF.